These 20 T cell receptor beta chains originate from one sample sequenced in a study of cytomegalovirus exposure and HLA in healthy donors. PCR involved 60 Vbeta and 13 Jbeta primers. Sequencing used immunoSEQ multiplex PCR; TCRdb keeps in-frame clones, though not all of them. There are approximately 170,000 clones in the sample; just over 75% occur only once, and approximately 1.5% lies in the top ten. Sequencing was performed on PBMCs. These receptors all stem from a man aged 40-55 years in good health and CMV-seronegative.

This chain uses TRBV19 with TRBJ2-5; 7 positions match TRBD1. CDR3 length: 15 residues. Trimming removed 6 bases from V and 5 bases from J; junction bases left unmatched: 12. In germline, CDR1 is LNHDA, CDR2 SQIVND (reference sequence). For the CDR3, the DNA is TGTGCCAGTAGCGAAGGGACAGACCTCCGTGAGACCCAGTACTTC. It encodes CASSEGTDLRETQYF.

The gene calls are TRBV9 and TRBJ1-1; tentatively, D is TRBD1 (6 bases). Germline CDR1 reads SGDLS; CDR2 reads YYNGEE. There are 15 residues in the CDR3. V was shortened by 0 bases and J by 0 bases, with 9 bases between the two germline ends. CDR3 DNA: TGTGCCAGCAGCGTAGGGACAGCCATGAACACTGAAGCTTTCTTT. Translation gives CASSVGTAMNTEAFF.

V usage is TRBV7-8 and J usage is TRBJ1-1, with D unresolved. The CDR3 extends over 14 amino acids. Trimming took 7 bases from V and 1 from J, leaving 13 bases between them. From germline, CDR1 is SGHVS and CDR2 FQNEAQ. CDR3 in DNA: TGTGCCAGCAACCCAACGGAGGGGAACACTGAAGCTTTCTTT. It translates to CASNPTEGNTEAFF.

The rearrangement uses TRBV7-9 and TRBJ2-2; 8 bases agree with TRBD2. The V and J ends lost 11 bases and 5 bases, in that order; junction bases with no gene match: 10. Germline V gene data show CDR1 as SEHNR and CDR2 as FQNEAQ (reference sequence). This CDR3 comprises 14 residues. The CDR3 here is CAGSGRIGTGELFF. CDR3 DNA sequence: TGTGCCGGAAGCGGGAGAATAGGTACCGGGGAGCTGTTTTTT.

This clone was found once. The chain combines TRBV5-4 with TRBJ2-3; 12 bases map to TRBD2. CDR1 and CDR2 (germline): SGHNT, YYREEE (reference sequence). With V trimmed by 4 bases and J by 0 bases, 6 bases remained unmatched. The CDR3 has 17 residues. The CDR3 is CASSPWTSGISTDTQYF. DNA for the CDR3: TGTGCCAGCAGCCCCTGGACTAGCGGGATTAGCACAGATACGCAGTATTTT.

There are a few counts of this clone. The gene calls are TRBV7-3 and TRBJ2-2, with D uncertain. CDR3 size: 14 residues. Germline-derived CDR1 and CDR2 are SGHTA and FQGTGA. Trimming removed 5 bases at V and 0 bases at J, with 7 bases between. This CDR3 is CASSTSSNTGELFF. The CDR3 region has the DNA TGTGCCAGCAGCACATCCTCGAACACCGGGGAGCTGTTTTTT.

J is TRBJ2-1 and V is TRBV9, with 7 bases aligning to TRBD2. V lost 3 bases and J lost 4; bases outside the gene matches: 10. Germline V gene sequence: CDR1 SGDLS, CDR2 YYNGEE. The CDR3 length is 16 residues. CDR3 DNA sequence: TGTGCCAGCAGCGGGGGTCGGCGCGGGAGTTACAATGAGCAGTTCTTC. Translation: CASSGGRRGSYNEQFF.

This clone came up a few times. This chain links TRBV5-1 with TRBJ1-4; 8 bases map to TRBD1. CDR1 and CDR2 from the germline V gene are SGHRS and YFSETQ. The CDR3 totals 15 residues. V was pared by 0 bases and J by 7 bases, with 5 bases of the junction left unmatched. The CDR3 coding sequence is TGCGCCAGCAGCTTGGCTGGACAGGGAAGTGAAAAACTGTTTTTT. This gives the protein CASSLAGQGSEKLFF.

The chain uses TRBV28 and TRBJ2-3, with D possibly matching TRBD2 (5 bases). This CDR3 is built from 14 residues. From germline, CDR1 is MDHEN and CDR2 SYDVKM. V lost 3 bases and J 5 bases, leaving 12 bases between the germline ends. The CDR3, as DNA: TGTGCCAGCAGTTTCACCGCGGGTATAGATACGCAGTATTTT. This gives the protein CASSFTAGIDTQYF.

V usage is TRBV7-8 and J usage is TRBJ2-1; 13 bases map to TRBD2. Germline V lookup: CDR1 SGHVS, CDR2 FQNEAQ. Trimming took 3 bases from V and 3 from J; bases not matched to a gene: 2. The CDR3 is made up of 16 amino acids. CDR3 sequence reads: CASSFRLAGGYNEQFF. The CDR3 region has the DNA TGTGCCAGCAGCTTCCGACTAGCGGGGGGCTACAATGAGCAGTTCTTC.

The genes are TRBV30 and TRBJ1-1; 7 bases align to TRBD1. Germline V gene sequence: CDR1 GTSNPN, CDR2 SVGIG (reference sequence). There are 15 residues in the CDR3. The J segment lost 4 bases and the V segment lost 1 base, leaving 9 bases of the junction unmatched. The chain's CDR3 is CAWSGTGVTTTEAFF. The CDR3 coding sequence is TGTGCCTGGAGTGGGACAGGTGTAACTACCACTGAAGCTTTCTTT.

The chain carries TRBV7-9 and TRBJ1-1; 7 nucleotides align to TRBD1. After removal of 0 bases from V and 5 bases from J, the junction contained 9 bases not matched to a gene. The CDR3 covers 16 residues. CDR1 SEHNR and CDR2 FQNEAQ come from the germline V gene (reference sequence). The CDR3 DNA reads as TGTGCCAGCAGCTTAGCGTACAGGGGCCTGGAGACTGAAGCTTTCTTT. Protein: CASSLAYRGLETEAFF.

CDR3 in amino acids: CASSLSPGVAVSHEQYF. The CDR3, as DNA: TGTGCCAGCAGTTTATCGCCCGGGGTAGCGGTTTCCCACGAGCAGTACTTC. This rearrangement joins TRBV27 to TRBJ2-7, with D perhaps matching TRBD2 (6 bases). V lost 0 bases, J lost 5 bases, and 20 bases lay in between. The germline CDR1 and CDR2 sequences are MNHEY and SMNVEV (reference sequence). The CDR3 runs 17 residues.

As concerns this clone: The same CDR3 can be traced to other DNA sequences in this sample. This sequence joins TRBV20-1 and TRBJ2-7, with a possible D match to TRBD2 (5 bases). The V and J ends lost 7 bases and 1 base respectively, with 8 bases between them. The CDR3 runs to 11 residues. The germline gives CDR1 DFQATT, CDR2 SNEGSKA (reference sequence). The CDR3 sequence: CSVGESYEQYF. CDR3 in DNA: TGCAGTGTGGGAGAGTCCTACGAGCAGTACTTC.

The V call is TRBV30, the J call TRBJ1-6; D gene unclear. The CDR3 has 16 residues. V was trimmed by 0 bases and J by 0 bases, leaving 9 bases between them. Germline V CDR1 and CDR2: GTSNPN, SVGIG (reference sequence). CDR3 coding DNA: TGTGCCTGGAGTGTATCGCCGAGCTCCTATAATTCACCCCTCCACTTT. Translated: CAWSVSPSSYNSPLHF.

The chain joins TRBV2 to TRBJ2-4; D call uncertain. This CDR3 region has 15 residues. V was cut by 2 bases and J by 0 bases, with 8 bases left in between. Germline CDR1 SNHLY, CDR2 FYNNEI. Here the CDR3 DNA reads TGTGCCAGCAGTGAACTCCTTATAGCCAAAAACATTCAGTACTTC. It codes for CASSELLIAKNIQYF.

CDR3 sequence: CASRKDRDYNQPQHF. CDR3 coding DNA: TGTGCCAGTAGGAAGGACAGGGATTACAATCAGCCCCAGCATTTT. J is TRBJ1-5 and V is TRBV19; 8 nucleotides match TRBD1. CDR3 length: 15 amino acids. In germline, CDR1 is LNHDA, CDR2 SQIVND (reference sequence). After removal of 6 bases from V and 3 bases from J, the junction contained 7 bases not matched to a gene.

The chain carries TRBV27 and TRBJ1-5; 8 nucleotides match TRBD1. V lost 6 bases and J lost 7; bases outside the gene matches: 8. Germline V gene data show CDR1 as MNHEY and CDR2 as SMNVEV (reference sequence). The CDR3 runs to 14 residues. CDR3 amino acids: CASRPGQAGQPQHF. CDR3 nucleotides: TGTGCCAGCAGGCCGGGACAGGCAGGACAGCCCCAGCATTTT.

The rearrangement uses TRBV25-1 and TRBJ1-1, with a tentative D call TRBD1 (6 bases). CDR1 is MGHDK, CDR2 SYGVNS, per germline. The CDR3 is 16 amino acids. The V end was cut by 3 bases, the J end by 2 bases, with 16 bases between. DNA for the CDR3: TGTGCCAGCAGTGATCTGCGGGGGCTGGGTAACACTGAAGCTTTCTTT. Translated, it gives CASSDLRGLGNTEAFF.

This clone was detected a few times. The J gene is TRBJ1-5, the V gene TRBV28; D is unresolved. The length of the CDR3 is 13 residues. CDR1 is MDHEN, CDR2 SYDVKM, per germline. Trimming took 4 bases from V and 5 from J, leaving 9 bases between them. The CDR3 is CASSSRFDQPQHF. The CDR3 DNA sequence: TGTGCCAGCAGTTCCCGTTTCGATCAGCCCCAGCATTTT.